The 8 T cell receptor beta chains in this list originate from one sample, sequenced in a study of blood T cell repertoires in COVID-19. Repertoires were generated with immunoSEQ multiplex PCR, while TCRdb's copy carries only in-frame clones and drops some. The sample lists a few hundred thousand clones; roughly 88% were seen once. The specimen sequenced was PBMCs or T cells enriched from blood (not recorded which). Receptor source: a woman between 25 and 40 years old who had recovered from COVID-19.

As to this clone: The sample carries other DNA sequences with the same CDR3. This chain joins TRBV10-3 and TRBJ1-2; 9 positions match TRBD1. The germline gives CDR1 ENHRY, CDR2 SYGVKD. V lost 2 bases to trimming and J lost 4 bases; unmatched junction nucleotides: 2. This CDR3 contains 14 residues. CDR3 loop: CAISERTGVYGYTF. The CDR3 nucleotides are TGTGCCATCAGTGAGAGGACAGGGGTCTATGGCTACACCTTC.

The V gene is TRBV4-1, the J gene TRBJ2-7; 7 bases are shared with TRBD1. The CDR3 totals 15 residues. V shed 4 bases, J shed 4 bases, and the junction held 10 bases outside the gene matches. Germline CDR1 MGHRA, CDR2 YSYEKL. The DNA for the CDR3 is TGCGCCAGCAGCCCCCGGGACAGCCCCTTTTACGAGCAGTACTTC. It translates to CASSPRDSPFYEQYF.

The CDR3 spells CASSGTTGQISSSPLHF. In DNA, the CDR3 is TGCGCCAGCAGCGGAACAACAGGGCAAATTAGCAGTTCACCCCTCCACTTT. The genes are TRBV5-1 and TRBJ1-6, with D perhaps matching TRBD1 (6 bases). This CDR3 contains 17 residues. CDR1 is SGHRS and CDR2 is YFSETQ in the germline V gene. V lost 4 bases and J 9 bases, leaving 23 bases between the germline ends.

This clone was seen more than once but under ten times. Within the sample, other DNA sequences also encode this same CDR3. The gene calls are TRBV28 and TRBJ1-5; unclear D gene. The V end was cut by 3 bases, the J end by 0 bases, with 6 bases between. CDR3 length: 14 amino acids. Germline CDR1 reads MDHEN; CDR2 reads SYDVKM. CDR3: CASSFQVSNQPQHF. The CDR3 DNA follows: TGTGCCAGCAGTTTTCAGGTTAGCAATCAGCCCCAGCATTTT.

The gene calls are TRBV10-2 and TRBJ1-2; unclear D gene. There are 16 residues in the CDR3. V lost 6 bases and J 6 bases, leaving 23 bases between the germline ends. Germline V CDR1 and CDR2: WSHSY, SAAADI. CDR3 protein: CASRAGGWYQIDGYTF. CDR3 in DNA: TGCGCCAGCAGGGCGGGAGGGTGGTATCAAATCGATGGCTACACCTTC.

The chain has TRBV10-3 and TRBJ1-2; possibly TRBD1 for D (5 bases). In germline, CDR1 is ENHRY, CDR2 SYGVKD. This CDR3 has 14 residues. Trimming took off 5 bases at V and 5 bases at J, with 15 bases between the two ends. The CDR3 DNA follows: TGTGCCATCAGTCAGACAGAAAGTCTGTATGGCTACACCTTC. Its translation: CAISQTESLYGYTF.

The rearrangement uses TRBV9 and TRBJ2-1; D remains ambiguous. Germline CDR1 SGDLS, CDR2 YYNGEE. V was clipped by 0 bases and J by 0 bases, with 10 bases between them. CDR3 length: 16 residues. CDR3 residues: CASSVVGSPSYNEQFF. CDR3 nucleotides: TGTGCCAGCAGCGTAGTGGGCAGCCCCTCCTACAATGAGCAGTTCTTC.

The chain links TRBV29-1 to TRBJ1-1; D is unclear. There are 14 residues in the CDR3. Germline CDR1 SQVTM, CDR2 ANQGSEA. V lost 4 bases and J 5 bases, leaving 17 bases between the germline ends. For the CDR3, the DNA is TGCAGCGTTGTCCTCAAGTTTGGAGGGACTGAAGCTTTCTTT. This translates into CSVVLKFGGTEAFF.